This section outlines one TCR beta chain sequence together with its context. The CDR3 spans 15 residues. V was shortened by 0 bases and J by 2 bases, with 8 bases between the two germline ends. Per the germline V gene, CDR1 is SGHRS and CDR2 is YFSETQ. The data were obtained in a study of OX40 agonist ivuxolimab in advanced cancers. Across the whole study: Ivuxolimab, an antibody that agonizes OX40 (CD134), was administered to the patients.

Method: immunoSEQ multiplex PCR; TCRdb's copy keeps in-frame clones and lacks some. This table holds around 95,000 clones, roughly 91% found once. V and J are TRBV5-1 and TRBJ2-2; D gene unclear. The source is an adult with an advanced solid tumor such as melanoma, head and neck, liver or kidney cancer. The input for sequencing was CD4+ or CD8+ T cells sorted from blood, taken in a trial of the OX40 agonist ivuxolimab. The CDR3 sequence is CASSLASSNTGELFF. The CDR3 DNA reads as TGCGCCAGCAGCTTGGCCTCGTCAAACACCGGGGAGCTGTTTTTT.